The rows below give T cell receptor beta chains drawn from one sample of a study of OX40 agonist ivuxolimab in advanced cancers. Here immunoSEQ multiplex PCR was the method, and the copy in TCRdb shows in-frame clones only, minus some. The data hold just over 90,000 clones, with 90% to 95% observed a single time. This sample comprised CD4+ or CD8+ T cells sorted from blood, obtained in a trial of the OX40 agonist ivuxolimab. These receptors were taken from an adult with an advanced solid tumor such as melanoma, head and neck, liver or kidney cancer. The CDR3 runs from the conserved cysteine through the conserved F or W. The D gene is left open where the match is weak. A row's size may be missing; if present it is once, few, many or a size class.

clone_size d_call j_call v_call cdr3_aa cdr3_nt
. TRBD1 TRBJ2-1 TRBV28 CASQAGQDLGEQFF TGTGCCAGCCAGGCGGGACAGGATCTGGGTGAGCAGTTCTTC
. TRBD2 TRBJ2-1 TRBV30 CAWSPGGTEQFF TGTGCCTGGAGTCCGGGGGGGACTGAGCAGTTCTTC
. . TRBJ1-1 TRBV19 CASSPGGGSLNTEAFF TGTGCCAGTAGTCCCGGGGGGGGGAGCCTAAACACTGAAGCTTTCTTT
. TRBD1 TRBJ1-2 TRBV10-1 CASSETGGYGYTF TGCGCCAGCAGTGAAACAGGGGGGTATGGCTACACCTTC
. . TRBJ1-1 TRBV5-4 CASSLGSLNTEAFF TGTGCCAGCAGCTTGGGATCTCTGAACACTGAAGCTTTCTTT
once TRBD2 TRBJ2-3 TRBV7-9 CASSPGLAKDTQYF TGTGCCAGCAGTCCAGGACTAGCGAAAGATACGCAGTATTTT
. TRBD1 TRBJ2-7 TRBV5-4 CASSPTSGTGGYEQYF TGTGCCAGCAGCCCTACTTCCGGGACAGGGGGCTACGAGCAGTACTTC
. . TRBJ1-1 TRBV5-8 CASSLWGSGTEAFF TGTGCCAGCAGCTTGTGGGGCAGCGGCACTGAAGCTTTCTTT
. . TRBJ2-1 TRBV7-9 CASSLRGIYNEQFF TGTGCCAGCAGCTTAAGGGGGATTTACAATGAGCAGTTCTTC
. TRBD1 TRBJ1-3 TRBV7-6 CASSPGTVSGNTIYF TGTGCCAGCAGCCCAGGGACAGTCTCTGGAAACACCATATATTTT
. . TRBJ1-1 TRBV5-1 CASRGGGRNTEAFF TGCGCCAGCAGGGGCGGGGGGAGGAACACTGAAGCTTTCTTT
. . TRBJ2-5 TRBV7-6 CASSTLTSERTQYF TGTGCCAGCAGCACCTTGACTAGTGAGAGGACCCAGTACTTC
. . TRBJ2-7 TRBV6-1 CASSEGTIYEQYF TGTGCCAGCAGTGAAGGGACAATTTACGAGCAGTACTTC
. TRBD1 TRBJ1-2 TRBV28 CASSLYTGTGNGYTF TGTGCCAGCAGTTTATACACCGGGACAGGGAACGGCTACACCTTC
. . TRBJ1-4 TRBV28 CATGRKLNEKLFF TGTGCCACCGGGCGGAAGTTAAATGAAAAACTGTTTTTT
. . TRBJ2-1 TRBV2 CANLESYNEQFF TGTGCCAACCTAGAATCCTACAATGAGCAGTTCTTC
. TRBD1 TRBJ1-1 TRBV13 CASSLPDRATEAFF TGTGCCAGCAGCTTACCAGACAGGGCCACTGAAGCTTTCTTT
. . TRBJ2-1 TRBV19 CASSPLSRLRSYNEQFF TGTGCCAGTAGTCCCCTCAGTCGTTTAAGATCCTACAATGAGCAGTTCTTC
. TRBD2 TRBJ2-5 TRBV29-1 CSVEGKGTSGRWQETQYF TGCAGCGTTGAAGGCAAGGGGACTAGCGGGAGGTGGCAGGAGACCCAGTACTTC
. . TRBJ1-1 TRBV30 CAWGQNTEAFF TGTGCCTGGGGGCAAAACACTGAAGCTTTCTTT
. . TRBJ1-1 TRBV4-1 CASSQDFGTEAFF TGCGCCAGCAGCCAAGATTTCGGTACTGAAGCTTTCTTT
once . TRBJ1-2 TRBV19 CASSTGLRGYTF TGTGCCAGTAGTACGGGCCTGCGGGGCTACACCTTC
. . TRBJ2-1 TRBV27 CASTGGDRYNEQFF TGTGCCAGCACTGGAGGGGATCGTTACAATGAGCAGTTCTTC
once . TRBJ2-2 TRBV5-6 CASSVDPAQGSGRAGELFF TGTGCCAGCAGCGTGGACCCCGCCCAGGGTTCGGGTAGGGCCGGGGAGCTGTTTTTT
. TRBD1 TRBJ1-1 TRBV9 CASSGMGQGLSEAFF TGTGCCAGCAGCGGAATGGGACAGGGTTTATCTGAAGCTTTCTTT
. TRBD1 TRBJ1-3 TRBV27 CASSRRQGAGNTIYF TGTGCCAGCAGTCGTCGACAGGGGGCAGGAAACACCATATATTTT
. TRBD2 TRBJ2-1 TRBV7-9 CASRAGGPDEQFF TGTGCCAGCAGAGCGGGAGGGCCCGATGAGCAGTTCTTC
. TRBD1 TRBJ2-7 TRBV27 CASSTGGASYEQYF TGTGCCAGCAGTACAGGGGGCGCATCCTACGAGCAGTACTTC